A selection of T cell receptor beta chains follows, all from one sample in a study of cytomegalovirus exposure and HLA in healthy donors. Sequencing used immunoSEQ multiplex PCR; TCRdb keeps in-frame clones, though not all of them. This table has about 120,000 clones, about nine tenths appearing once. The sample consisted of PBMCs. These receptors originate from a woman aged 18-29 years in good health and CMV-seronegative. The CDR3 runs from the conserved cysteine through the conserved F or W. D genes are given only for firm matches. Rows give clone size only sometimes, using once, few, many, or a class for an expanded clone.

V gene: TRBV30
clone size: .
J gene: TRBJ2-3
D gene: .
CDR3 DNA: TGTGCCTGGAACCGGGACACAGATACGCAGTATTTT
CDR3 protein: CAWNRDTDTQYF

V gene: TRBV5-1
clone size: once
J gene: TRBJ2-1
D gene: .
CDR3 DNA: TGCGCCAGCAGACCGGGACTGACTTCCTACAATGAGCAGTTCTTC
CDR3 protein: CASRPGLTSYNEQFF

V gene: TRBV4-1
clone size: .
J gene: TRBJ2-2
D gene: TRBD2
CDR3 DNA: TGCGCCAGCAGCCAAGAGCCAGCGGGGGGGCGAGGCGGGGAGCTGTTTTTT
CDR3 protein: CASSQEPAGGRGGELFF

V gene: TRBV7-8
clone size: .
J gene: TRBJ2-5
D gene: .
CDR3 DNA: TGTGCCAGCAGCTCCGGACAGAAAGAGACCCAGTACTTC
CDR3 protein: CASSSGQKETQYF

V gene: TRBV6-1
clone size: .
J gene: TRBJ1-2
D gene: .
CDR3 DNA: TGTGCCAGCAGTGAAGGAAGGGGTAGCTATGGCTACACCTTC
CDR3 protein: CASSEGRGSYGYTF

V gene: TRBV10-1
clone size: once
J gene: TRBJ1-4
D gene: .
CDR3 DNA: TGCGCCAGCAAAACTGGGGCCGCAACTAATGAAAAACTGTTTTTT
CDR3 protein: CASKTGAATNEKLFF

V gene: TRBV28
clone size: once
J gene: TRBJ1-5
D gene: .
CDR3 DNA: TGTGCCAGCAGTTTCGGCAATCAGCCCCAGCATTTT
CDR3 protein: CASSFGNQPQHF

V gene: TRBV27
clone size: .
J gene: TRBJ2-7
D gene: TRBD1
CDR3 DNA: TGTGCCAGCAGTCCGTCGGGACAGGGAACCTACGAGCAGTACTTC
CDR3 protein: CASSPSGQGTYEQYF

V gene: TRBV11-3
clone size: .
J gene: TRBJ2-7
D gene: TRBD1
CDR3 DNA: TGTGCCAGCAGTCTCGACAGGGGAGGCGAGCAGTACTTC
CDR3 protein: CASSLDRGGEQYF

V gene: TRBV29-1
clone size: .
J gene: TRBJ1-3
D gene: .
CDR3 DNA: TGCAGCGTTGAAGGGCGGGTCTCTGGAAACACCATATATTTT
CDR3 protein: CSVEGRVSGNTIYF

V gene: TRBV2
clone size: .
J gene: TRBJ2-5
D gene: .
CDR3 DNA: TGTGCCAGCAGCCTACTAGCCCAAGAGACCCAGTACTTC
CDR3 protein: CASSLLAQETQYF

V gene: TRBV28
clone size: .
J gene: TRBJ1-1
D gene: .
CDR3 DNA: TGTGCCAGCACCTTCCGAGATGAAGCTTTCTTT
CDR3 protein: CASTFRDEAFF

V gene: TRBV28
clone size: .
J gene: TRBJ1-2
D gene: .
CDR3 DNA: TGTGCCAGCAGTTCGGGACTGGGCTATGGCTACACCTTC
CDR3 protein: CASSSGLGYGYTF

V gene: TRBV20-1
clone size: .
J gene: TRBJ1-1
D gene: .
CDR3 DNA: TGCATCGTTAGTACAGGTACTGAAGCTTTCTTT
CDR3 protein: CIVSTGTEAFF